These T cell receptor beta chains were read from a single sample in a study of vaccination and CD4 T cells after COVID-19. MiXCR, applied by TCRdb to the PCR reads, yields one record per CDR3 protein. The sample includes about 15,000 distinct CDR3 sequences, around half of them seen just once. The antigens these receptors bind are not known. Material: CD4+ T cells from blood, cultured in vitro. The origin of the receptors is a human donor who had recovered from COVID-19. The conserved cysteine and the conserved F or W are not part of the CDR3 here.

J gene,V gene,CDR3 protein
TRBJ1-1,TRBV6-2/TRBV6-3,ASSLWRAEAF
TRBJ2-3,TRBV7-7,ASSSGLAGGDTQY
TRBJ2-3,TRBV7-6,ASSSRGGISTDTQY
TRBJ2-3,TRBV15,ATSKPGLAGTDTQY
TRBJ2-5,TRBV6-2/TRBV6-3,ASSYSGREKETQY
TRBJ1-5,TRBV10-3,AISESQVSNQPQH
TRBJ2-5,TRBV27,ASRGQGRETQY
TRBJ1-6,TRBV6-5,ASSSGADRGSPLH
TRBJ1-1,TRBV6-2/TRBV6-3,ASSYSSPKGAMQNTEAF
TRBJ2-3,TRBV5-4,ASSPGYGTGGTDTQY
TRBJ1-5,TRBV11-3,ASSLSGQGNQPQH
TRBJ2-1,TRBV20-1,SARGLAGNEQF
TRBJ2-7,TRBV28,ASSNHRGDRPSYEQY
TRBJ1-2,TRBV6-2/TRBV6-3,ASKTSGGDGYT
TRBJ2-7,TRBV27,ASRAGGGEQY
TRBJ1-2,TRBV5-4,ASSSPGDRNYGYT
TRBJ1-5,TRBV4-2,ASSRLLGQPQH
TRBJ1-6,TRBV11-2,ASSLERVGSPLH
TRBJ1-1,TRBV18,ASSPQGSENTEAF
TRBJ2-2,TRBV24-1,ATSDRQGNTGELF
TRBJ1-5,TRBV24-1,ATSDPSSNQPQH
TRBJ2-2,TRBV20-1,SARAWGGLGGELF
TRBJ2-7,TRBV20-1,SARSRGYLTYEQY
TRBJ2-7,TRBV7-8,ASSFDQGEQY
TRBJ2-3,TRBV19,ASSSGATTDTQY
TRBJ2-3,TRBV9,ASSPGHSTDTQY
TRBJ2-5,TRBV19,ASSRGLASQETQY
TRBJ2-5,TRBV11-3,ASSKGLAGGSQETQY
TRBJ1-1,TRBV7-2,ASSLQGWTEAF